The next 16 T cell receptor beta chains were all read from a single sample in a study of Ad26.COV2.S vaccination and SARS-CoV-2 variants. The assay was immunoSEQ multiplex PCR, and TCRdb's table has in-frame clones only and misses some. The table lists about 350,000 clones, 92% of them singletons. The specimen was peripheral blood, collected after recovery from COVID-19. Receptors originate from a human donor who had recovered from COVID-19.

This clone appeared a single time. The genes are TRBV5-4 and TRBJ2-5, with TRBD2 matching 7 bases. Germline V gives CDR1 SGHNT, CDR2 YYREEE (reference sequence). CDR3 length equals 15 residues. The trim removed 4 bases at V and 5 bases at J, leaving 11 bases unmatched. The CDR3 region is CASSLGGVMMETQYF. CDR3 sequence (DNA): TGTGCCAGCAGCCTTGGGGGGGTTATGATGGAGACCCAGTACTTC.

The genes are TRBV7-6 and TRBJ2-3, with 8 nucleotides matching TRBD2. Germline trimming cut 6 bases from V and 6 bases from J; bases unmatched to any gene: 11. CDR3 length: 15 amino acids. Germline CDR1 SGHVS, CDR2 FNYEAQ. CDR3 sequence: CASRRGSGGGDTQYF. The CDR3 DNA is TGTGCCAGCAGAAGGGGCAGCGGGGGCGGGGATACGCAGTATTTT. Variable domain in full (rest from reference TRBV7-6 and TRBJ2-3): GAGVSQSPRYKVTKRGQDVALRCDPISGHVSLYWYRQALGQGPEFLTYFNYEAQQDKSGLPNDRFSAERPEGSISTLTIQRTEQRDSAMYRCASRRGSGGGDTQYFGPGTRLTVL.

The chain couples TRBV4-1 to TRBJ2-3; 8 nucleotides line up with TRBD2. Trimming cost V 4 bases and J 5 bases; bases outside gene matches: 11. The CDR3 sequence is 16 residues long. Per the germline V gene, CDR1 is MGHRA and CDR2 is YSYEKL. The CDR3 sequence: CASSPRSGLGRDTQYF. In DNA form, the CDR3 reads TGCGCCAGCAGCCCCAGGTCGGGACTAGGGAGAGATACGCAGTATTTT.

This sequence joins TRBV27 and TRBJ1-2; 8 nucleotides line up with TRBD1. The CDR3 contains 13 residues. Germline CDR1 and CDR2: MNHEY and SMNVEV (reference sequence). V lost 7 bases and J lost 7; bases outside the gene matches: 8. Here the CDR3 reads CASNLDRVSGYTF. CDR3 sequence (DNA): TGTGCCAGCAATCTGGACAGGGTTAGTGGCTACACCTTC.

This sequence joins TRBV9 and TRBJ1-3; D gene unclear. Germline V gives CDR1 SGDLS, CDR2 YYNGEE. The CDR3 has 14 amino acids. V gave up 0 bases and J gave up 0 bases, with 4 bases separating them. CDR3 protein: CASSVVNSGNTIYF. CDR3 bases: TGTGCCAGCAGCGTAGTTAACTCTGGAAACACCATATATTTT.

The genes are TRBV7-9 and TRBJ2-4, with 7 bases that match TRBD1. Losses at the gene ends were 2 bases for V and 8 bases for J; bases not matched to a gene: 9. This CDR3 comprises 15 residues. The germline V gene encodes CDR1 SEHNR and CDR2 FQNEAQ (reference sequence). The CDR3 loop reads CASSLTSGTADIQYF. The CDR3 DNA is TGTGCCAGCAGCTTAACGTCCGGGACAGCAGACATTCAGTACTTC.

The chain employs TRBV7-2 and TRBJ1-1; D is undetermined. Trimming took off 5 bases at V and 0 bases at J, with 16 bases between the two ends. The CDR3 runs to 16 residues. Germline loops: CDR1 SGHTA, CDR2 FQGNSA. In DNA form, the CDR3 reads TGTGCCAGCAGCCCCCGGAATACCCTAATGAACACTGAAGCTTTCTTT. As protein: CASSPRNTLMNTEAFF.

CDR3 nucleotides: TGTGCCAGCAGCCTTCAGGAAAACTCCTATAATTCACCCCTCCACTTT. It specifies CASSLQENSYNSPLHF. The V and J genes are TRBV7-2 and TRBJ1-6; D remains ambiguous. Trimming removed 5 bases from V and 0 bases from J, with 11 bases in between. This CDR3 comprises 16 residues. From germline, CDR1 is SGHTA and CDR2 FQGNSA.

The chain couples TRBV29-1 to TRBJ2-1; 12 nucleotides agree with TRBD2. Germline-derived CDR1 and CDR2 are SQVTM and ANQGSEA. The CDR3 is 14 amino acids. Germline trimming cut 6 bases from V and 7 bases from J; bases unmatched to any gene: 7. The CDR3 sequence is CSVGGLAGRNEQFF. The CDR3, as DNA: TGCAGCGTGGGGGGACTAGCGGGCAGGAATGAGCAGTTCTTC.

The chain links TRBV6-1 to TRBJ1-1; D unclear. The V end was cut by 1 base, the J end by 4 bases, with 10 bases between. In germline, CDR1 is MNHNS, CDR2 SASEGT. The CDR3 is 14 residues long. The CDR3 sequence is CASSEGRWVTEAFF. The CDR3 DNA reads TGTGCCAGCAGTGAAGGTAGGTGGGTCACTGAAGCTTTCTTT.

The CDR3 reads CASSQGARNGNTIYF. The DNA for the CDR3 is TGTGCCAGCAGTCAGGGGGCGCGTAACGGAAACACCATATATTTT. J is TRBJ1-3 and V is TRBV6-8; 8 bases line up with TRBD1. The CDR3 runs to 15 residues. The ends lost 5 bases at V and 4 bases at J; junction bases unmatched: 7. The germline gives CDR1 MNHGY, CDR2 SAAAGT.

V gene TRBV6-6 combines with J gene TRBJ2-2, with a weak D call TRBD1 (5 bases). Trimming took off 5 bases at V and 1 base at J, with 11 bases between the two ends. Germline V gene data show CDR1 as MNHNY and CDR2 as SVGAGI (reference sequence). The CDR3 loop spans 15 amino acids. The CDR3 DNA reads TGTGCCAGCAGTGGAGTAGGGGTGAACACCGGGGAGCTGTTTTTT. Its translation is CASSGVGVNTGELFF.

The chain is built from TRBV6-5 and TRBJ1-1; a weak D match, TRBD1 (5 bases). This CDR3 is built from 15 residues. V was cut by 4 bases and J by 5 bases, with 17 bases left in between. Germline V gene lookup returns CDR1 MNHEY and CDR2 SVGAGI. The CDR3 here is CASSWGGGRWTEAFF. CDR3 bases: TGTGCCAGCAGTTGGGGCGGGGGGAGGTGGACTGAAGCTTTCTTT.

The rearrangement links TRBV4-3 to TRBJ2-2; 10 bases map to TRBD1. V lost 1 base, J lost 6 bases, and 2 bases stayed unmatched. Germline-derived CDR1 and CDR2 are LGHNA and YSLEER. The CDR3 spans 15 residues. The DNA of the CDR3 is TGCGCCAGCAGCCAAGTCGACAGGGGGCCCGGGGAGCTGTTTTTT. It codes for CASSQVDRGPGELFF.

The genes are TRBV6-5 and TRBJ2-1, with D maybe TRBD1 (6 bases). Germline V lookup: CDR1 MNHEY, CDR2 SVGAGI. Trimming pared 0 bases from V and 3 bases from J, leaving 9 bases between. The CDR3 spans 15 residues. The CDR3 nucleotides are TGTGCCAGCAGTTACTCCCAGGGGCTCTACAATGAGCAGTTCTTC. As protein: CASSYSQGLYNEQFF.

A single count supports this clone. The rearrangement uses TRBV19 and TRBJ1-2, with 7 bases matching TRBD1. CDR1 and CDR2 (germline): LNHDA, SQIVND (reference sequence). V was pared by 5 bases and J by 5 bases, with 8 bases of the junction left unmatched. This CDR3 is 14 amino acids long. In DNA form, the CDR3 reads TGTGCCAGTAGTGGCGACAGGGTTGGATATGGCTACACCTTC. This translates into CASSGDRVGYGYTF.